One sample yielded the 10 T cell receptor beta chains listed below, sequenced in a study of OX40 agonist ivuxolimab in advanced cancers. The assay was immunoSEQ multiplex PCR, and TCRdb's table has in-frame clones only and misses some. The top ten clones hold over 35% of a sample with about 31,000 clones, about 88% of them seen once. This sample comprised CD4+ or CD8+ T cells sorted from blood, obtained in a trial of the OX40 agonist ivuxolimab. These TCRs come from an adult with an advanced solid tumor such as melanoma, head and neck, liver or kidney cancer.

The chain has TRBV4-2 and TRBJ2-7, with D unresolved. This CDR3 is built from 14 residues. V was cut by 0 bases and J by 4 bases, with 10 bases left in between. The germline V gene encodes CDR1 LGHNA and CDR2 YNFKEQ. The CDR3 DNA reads TGTGCCAGCAGCCAAGATGAGTTAAGTTACGAGCAGTACTTC. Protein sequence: CASSQDELSYEQYF.

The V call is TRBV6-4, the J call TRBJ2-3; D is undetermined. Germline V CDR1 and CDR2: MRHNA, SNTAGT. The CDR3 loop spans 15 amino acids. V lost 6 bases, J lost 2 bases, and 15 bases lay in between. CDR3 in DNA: TGTGCCAGCAGCCAACAAGGTGGAAACACAGATACGCAGTATTTT. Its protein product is CASSQQGGNTDTQYF.

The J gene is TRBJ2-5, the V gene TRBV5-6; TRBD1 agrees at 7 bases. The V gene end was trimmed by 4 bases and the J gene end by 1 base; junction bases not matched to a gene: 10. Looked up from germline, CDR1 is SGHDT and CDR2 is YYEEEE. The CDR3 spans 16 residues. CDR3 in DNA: TGTGCCAGCAGCCTTGGGACAGTCTTGCCCCAAGAGACCCAGTACTTC. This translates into CASSLGTVLPQETQYF.

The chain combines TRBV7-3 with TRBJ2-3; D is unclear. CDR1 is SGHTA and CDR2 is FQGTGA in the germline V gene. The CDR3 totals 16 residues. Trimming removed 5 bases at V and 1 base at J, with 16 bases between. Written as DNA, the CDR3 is TGTGCCAGCAGCCCCAATTCGGGTTGGGGCACAGATACGCAGTATTTT. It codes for CASSPNSGWGTDTQYF.

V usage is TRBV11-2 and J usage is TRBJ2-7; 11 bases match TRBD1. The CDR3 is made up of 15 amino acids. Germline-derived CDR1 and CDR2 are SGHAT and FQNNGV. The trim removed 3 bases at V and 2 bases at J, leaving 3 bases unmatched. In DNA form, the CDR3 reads TGTGCCAGCAGCTTGGAGGGACAGGGGGCCTACGAGCAGTACTTC. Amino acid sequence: CASSLEGQGAYEQYF.

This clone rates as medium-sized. Written as DNA, the CDR3 is TGTGCCTGGAGTGTATCTAGCTCGGACACCGGGGAGCTGTTTTTT. Translation gives CAWSVSSSDTGELFF. This sequence joins TRBV30 and TRBJ2-2; D perhaps matches TRBD2 (5 bases). The CDR3 length is 15 residues. Germline lookup yields CDR1 GTSNPN and CDR2 SVGIG (reference sequence). V was trimmed by 0 bases and J by 3 bases, leaving 11 bases between them.

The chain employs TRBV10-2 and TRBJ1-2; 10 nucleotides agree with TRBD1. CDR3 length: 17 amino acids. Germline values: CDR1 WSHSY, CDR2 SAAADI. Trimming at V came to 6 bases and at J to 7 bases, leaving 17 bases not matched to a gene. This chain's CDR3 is CASRPWDRGCLSCGYTF. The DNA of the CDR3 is TGCGCCAGCAGACCGTGGGACAGGGGTTGTTTGTCTTGTGGCTACACCTTC.

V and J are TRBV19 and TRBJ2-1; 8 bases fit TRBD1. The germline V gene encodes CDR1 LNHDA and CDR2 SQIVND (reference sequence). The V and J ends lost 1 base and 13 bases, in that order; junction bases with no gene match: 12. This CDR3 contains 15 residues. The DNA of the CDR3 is TGTGCCAGTAGTATAGGGGGCTCAGGGGGCCCCGGACAGTTCTTC. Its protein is CASSIGGSGGPGQFF.

DNA for the CDR3: TGTGCCAGCAGTTATAGTAGCGGGAGGGTGGAGACCCAGTACTTC. Its translation: CASSYSSGRVETQYF. The chain carries TRBV28 and TRBJ2-5; 11 bases align to TRBD2. The CDR3 loop spans 15 amino acids. The germline CDR1 and CDR2 sequences are MDHEN and SYDVKM. V lost 4 bases and J lost 5; bases outside the gene matches: 6.

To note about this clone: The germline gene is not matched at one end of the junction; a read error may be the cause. The CDR3 loop reads CASSATSGEAYEQYF. Here the CDR3 DNA reads TGTGCAAGCAGTGCAACTAGCGGAGAAGCCTACGAGCAGTACTTC. This chain connects TRBV6-1 to TRBJ2-7, with 8 bases that match TRBD2. This CDR3 contains 15 residues. Germline assignment: CDR1 MNHNS and CDR2 SASEGT.